Listed below are T cell receptor beta chains from one sample, sequenced in a study of PD-L1 blockade in urothelial cancer. Libraries were prepared by immunoSEQ multiplex PCR; TCRdb keeps only in-frame clonotypes and omits some of them. This sample has around 33,000 clones, with roughly 82% found just once. The sample in question was PBMCs, obtained around atezolizumab (anti-PD-L1) treatment. All receptors derive from a man between 70 and 80 years old with urothelial cancer. The CDR3 runs from the conserved cysteine through the conserved F or W.

TRBJ2-7	TRBV28	CASRGGGGGSYEQYF
TRBJ1-3	TRBV28	CASTEPKTGFLGNTIYF
TRBJ1-2	TRBV6-5	CASRRRTGFDYGYTF
TRBJ2-5	TRBV5-1	CASSLAWLAGDRETQYF
TRBJ2-5	TRBV7-9	CASSLGGRGRETQYF
TRBJ1-1	TRBV7-8	CASSPDIVGEAFF
TRBJ2-7	TRBV18	CASSRGAEAYEQYF
TRBJ1-2	TRBV6-5	CASRPPGKANYGYTF
TRBJ1-1	TRBV5-1	CASRAQGANTEAFF
TRBJ1-1	TRBV28	CASRPAGDTEAFF
TRBJ1-2	TRBV5-5	CASSLDGTGFNGYTF
TRBJ2-3	TRBV4-3	CASSQDRLADTQYF
TRBJ2-7	TRBV28	CASSHGTPVKNEQYF
TRBJ2-5	TRBV7-3	CASSLGGSETQYF
TRBJ1-1	TRBV5-6	CASSFSGNTEAFF
TRBJ1-5	TRBV19	CASSLLTDSNQPQHF
TRBJ1-4	TRBV7-9	CASSLGSGEGFSEKLFF
TRBJ1-5	TRBV2	CASSASGRDNQPQHF
TRBJ1-5	TRBV9	CASSPQPDMNQPQHF
TRBJ2-6	TRBV4-2	CASSHQTGSGANVLTF
TRBJ2-7	TRBV7-2	CASSFGQGGYEQYF
TRBJ1-1	TRBV7-2	CASSLGWDTEAFF
TRBJ2-7	TRBV7-6	CASSTQGASEQYF
TRBJ2-1	TRBV5-6	CASSLGASGRAYNEQFF
TRBJ2-7	TRBV4-3	CASSQGPGQGELREQYF
TRBJ1-2	TRBV6-5	CASSGGTGNYGYTF
TRBJ1-2	TRBV9	CASSVEPGYLSGYTF
TRBJ1-2	TRBV9	CASSVDQDGGYTF
TRBJ1-1	TRBV29-1	CSALRAERGNTEAFF
TRBJ2-2	TRBV5-1	CASSLDTRDTGELFF